This TCR beta chain came from a study of B cell selection in AIRE deficiency. Clones were read by immunoSEQ multiplex PCR, and TCRdb kept only the in-frame ones, dropping some. The sample shows tens of thousands of clones, 95% to 98% of them seen only once. Sorting defined conventional CD4 T cells as CD4+CD127+. The specimen was conventional CD4+ T cells sorted from PBMCs. This TCR derives from a human donor with AIRE deficiency.

The CDR3 protein is CASSPRGSETQYF. As DNA, the CDR3 is TGCGCCAGCAGCCCCCGGGGTTCGGAGACCCAGTACTTC. The chain links TRBV4-3 to TRBJ2-5; D possibly corresponds to TRBD2 (5 bases). CDR1 LGHNA and CDR2 YSLEER come from the germline V gene. The CDR3 is 13 amino acids. Between the trimmed V and J ends, which lost 4 bases and 5 bases, there was a span of 11 bases.